This entry features one TCR beta chain sequence. This entry belongs to a study of T cell responses to AZD1222 COVID-19 vaccine. Sequencing was performed with immunoSEQ multiplex PCR; in TCRdb, only in-frame clones are kept and a portion is missing. This sample carries under 130,000 clones, 90% of them seen once, and the ten largest clones take around 4.8%. The junction had 11 bases not matched to a gene; V was cut back by 10 bases and J by 0 bases. CDR1 is MNHEY and CDR2 is SMNVEV in the germline V gene (reference sequence). This CDR3 comprises 15 residues. The J gene is TRBJ1-1, the V gene TRBV27; 7 bases are a match to TRBD1. This sequence was found in an adult in good health. The material was peripheral blood, obtained on day 0 of AZD1222 vaccination. For the CDR3, the DNA is TGTGCCACCGGGACAGCCCTCCTCTTGAACACTGAAGCTTTCTTT. Translated, it gives CATGTALLLNTEAFF.